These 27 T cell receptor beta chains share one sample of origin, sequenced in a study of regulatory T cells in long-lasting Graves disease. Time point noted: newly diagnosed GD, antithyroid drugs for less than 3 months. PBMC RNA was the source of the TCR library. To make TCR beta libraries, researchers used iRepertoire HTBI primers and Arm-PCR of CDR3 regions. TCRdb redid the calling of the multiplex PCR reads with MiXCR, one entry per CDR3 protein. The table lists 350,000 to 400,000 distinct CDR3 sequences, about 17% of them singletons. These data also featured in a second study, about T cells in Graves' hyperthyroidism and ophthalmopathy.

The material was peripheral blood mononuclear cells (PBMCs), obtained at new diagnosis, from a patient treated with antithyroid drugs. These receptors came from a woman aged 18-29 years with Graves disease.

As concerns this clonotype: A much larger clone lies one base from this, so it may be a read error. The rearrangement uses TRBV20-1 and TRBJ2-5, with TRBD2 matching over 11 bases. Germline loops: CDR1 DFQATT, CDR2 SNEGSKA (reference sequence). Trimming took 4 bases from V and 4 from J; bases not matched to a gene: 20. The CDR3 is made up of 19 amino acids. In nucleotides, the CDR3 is TGCAGTGCTATGGAGATACTAGCGGGAGCTTTTAAAAGTGGAGAGACCCAGTACTTC. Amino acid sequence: CSAMEILAGAFKSGETQYF.

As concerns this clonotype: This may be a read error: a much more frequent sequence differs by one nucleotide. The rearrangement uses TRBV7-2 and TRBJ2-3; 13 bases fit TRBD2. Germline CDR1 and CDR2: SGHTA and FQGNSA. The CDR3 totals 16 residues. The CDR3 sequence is CVSSALAGGWTDTQYF. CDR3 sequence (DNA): TGTGTCAGCAGCGCACTAGCGGGGGGGTGGACAGATACGCAGTATTTT.

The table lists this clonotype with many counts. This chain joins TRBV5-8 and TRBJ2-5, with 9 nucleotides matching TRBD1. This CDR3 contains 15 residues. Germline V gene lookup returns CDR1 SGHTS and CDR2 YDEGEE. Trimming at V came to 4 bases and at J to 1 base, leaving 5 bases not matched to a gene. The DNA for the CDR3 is TGTGCCAGCAGCAAATTGACAGGGGGCCAAGAGACCCAGTACTTC. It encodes CASSKLTGGQETQYF.

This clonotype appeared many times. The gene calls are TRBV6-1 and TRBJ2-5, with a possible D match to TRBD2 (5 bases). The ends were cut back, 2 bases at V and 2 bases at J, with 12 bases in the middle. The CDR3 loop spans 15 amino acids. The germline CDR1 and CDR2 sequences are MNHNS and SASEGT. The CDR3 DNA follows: TGTGCCAGCAGTGAATGGAGGATACCTCAAGAGACCCAGTACTTC. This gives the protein CASSEWRIPQETQYF.

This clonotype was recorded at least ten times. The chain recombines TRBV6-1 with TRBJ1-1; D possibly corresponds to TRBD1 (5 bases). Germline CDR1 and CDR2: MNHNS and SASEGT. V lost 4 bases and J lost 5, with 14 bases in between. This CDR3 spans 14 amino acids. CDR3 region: CASSGRGGRTEAFF. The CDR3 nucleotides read TGTGCCAGCAGTGGTAGGGGTGGTCGGACTGAAGCTTTCTTT.

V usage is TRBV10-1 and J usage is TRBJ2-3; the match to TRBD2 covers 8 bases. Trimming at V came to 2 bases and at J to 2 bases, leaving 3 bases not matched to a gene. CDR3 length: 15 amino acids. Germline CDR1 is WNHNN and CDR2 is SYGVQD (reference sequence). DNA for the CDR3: TGCGCCAGCAGTGAGCAGCGGGGGAACACAGATACGCAGTATTTT. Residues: CASSEQRGNTDTQYF.

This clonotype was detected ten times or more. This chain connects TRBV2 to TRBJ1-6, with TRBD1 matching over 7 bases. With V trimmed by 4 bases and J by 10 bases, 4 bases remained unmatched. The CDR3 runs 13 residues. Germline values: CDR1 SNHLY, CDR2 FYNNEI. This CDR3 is CASSGRQGSPLHF. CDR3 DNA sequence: TGTGCCAGCAGTGGCCGACAGGGCTCACCCCTCCACTTT.

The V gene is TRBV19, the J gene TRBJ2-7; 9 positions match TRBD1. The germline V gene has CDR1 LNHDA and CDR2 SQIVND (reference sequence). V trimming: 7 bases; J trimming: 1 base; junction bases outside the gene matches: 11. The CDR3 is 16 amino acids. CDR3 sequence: CASTASTGGGSYEQYF. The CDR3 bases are TGTGCCAGTACCGCATCGACAGGGGGGGGTTCCTACGAGCAGTACTTC.

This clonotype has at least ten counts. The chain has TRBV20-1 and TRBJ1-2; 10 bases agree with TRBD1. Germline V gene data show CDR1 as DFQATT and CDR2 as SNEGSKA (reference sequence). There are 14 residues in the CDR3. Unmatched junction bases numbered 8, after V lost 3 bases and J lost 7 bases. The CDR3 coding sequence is TGCAGTGCTAGCAACCCGACAGGGGGCGCTGGCTACACCTTC. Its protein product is CSASNPTGGAGYTF.

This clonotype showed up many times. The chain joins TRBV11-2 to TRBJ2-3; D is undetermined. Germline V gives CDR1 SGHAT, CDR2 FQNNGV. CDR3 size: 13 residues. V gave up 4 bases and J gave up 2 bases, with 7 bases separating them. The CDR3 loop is CASSSEYTDTQYF. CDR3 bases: TGTGCCAGCAGCTCAGAATACACAGATACGCAGTATTTT.

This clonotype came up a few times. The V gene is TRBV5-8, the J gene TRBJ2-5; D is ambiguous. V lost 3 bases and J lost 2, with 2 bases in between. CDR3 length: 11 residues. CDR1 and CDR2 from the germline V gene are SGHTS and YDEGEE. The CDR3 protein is CASSWQETQYF. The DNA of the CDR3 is TGTGCCAGCAGCTGGCAAGAGACCCAGTACTTC. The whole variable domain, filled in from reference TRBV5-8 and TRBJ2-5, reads EAGVTQSPTHLIKTRGQQATLRCSPISGHTSVYWYQQALGLGLQFLLWYDEGEERNRGNFPPRFSGRQFPNYSSELNVNALELEDSALYLCASSWQETQYFGPGTRLLVL.

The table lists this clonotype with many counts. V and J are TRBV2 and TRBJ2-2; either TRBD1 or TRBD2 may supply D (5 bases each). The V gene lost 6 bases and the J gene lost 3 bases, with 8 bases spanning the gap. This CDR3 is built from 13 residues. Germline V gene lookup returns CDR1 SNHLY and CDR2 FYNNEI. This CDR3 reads CASRGTYTGELFF. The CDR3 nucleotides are TGTGCCAGCAGGGGGACGTACACCGGGGAGCTGTTTTTT.

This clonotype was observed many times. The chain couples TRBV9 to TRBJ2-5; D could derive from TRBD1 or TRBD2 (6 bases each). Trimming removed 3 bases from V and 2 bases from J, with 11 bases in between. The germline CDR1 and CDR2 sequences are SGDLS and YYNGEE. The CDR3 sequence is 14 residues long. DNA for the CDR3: TGTGCCAGCAGCGACAGAGGGGGGCAAGAGACCCAGTACTTC. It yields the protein CASSDRGGQETQYF.

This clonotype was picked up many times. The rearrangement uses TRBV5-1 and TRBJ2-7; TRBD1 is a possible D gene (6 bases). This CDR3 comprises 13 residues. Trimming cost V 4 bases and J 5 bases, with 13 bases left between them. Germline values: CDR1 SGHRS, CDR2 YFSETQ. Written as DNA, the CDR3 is TGCGCCAGCAGCCAGAACAGGGTCCACGAGCAGTACTTC. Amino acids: CASSQNRVHEQYF. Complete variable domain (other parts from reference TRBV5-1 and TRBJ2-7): KAGVTQTPRYLIKTRGQQVTLSCSPISGHRSVSWYQQTPGQGLQFLFEYFSETQRNKGNFPGRFSGRQFSNSRSEMNVSTLELGDSALYLCASSQNRVHEQYFGPGTRLTVT.

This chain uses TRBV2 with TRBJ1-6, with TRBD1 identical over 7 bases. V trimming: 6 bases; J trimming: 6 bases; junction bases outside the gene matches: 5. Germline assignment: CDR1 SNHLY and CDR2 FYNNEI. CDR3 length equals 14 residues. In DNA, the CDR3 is TGTGCCAGCAGAGTCGGGACAGCTAATTCACCCCTCCACTTT. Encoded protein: CASRVGTANSPLHF.

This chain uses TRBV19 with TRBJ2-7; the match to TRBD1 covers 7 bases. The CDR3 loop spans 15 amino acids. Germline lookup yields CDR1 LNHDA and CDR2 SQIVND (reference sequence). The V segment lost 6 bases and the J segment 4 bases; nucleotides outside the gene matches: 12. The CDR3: CASRQSPGTVYEQYF. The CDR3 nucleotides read TGTGCCAGTAGACAATCCCCCGGGACAGTGTACGAGCAGTACTTC.

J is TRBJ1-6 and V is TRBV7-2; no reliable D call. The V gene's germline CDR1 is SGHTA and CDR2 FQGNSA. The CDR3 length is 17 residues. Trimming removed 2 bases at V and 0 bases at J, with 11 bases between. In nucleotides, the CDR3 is TGTGCCAGCAGCTTATACCGGGTTAGCTCCTATAATTCACCCCTCCACTTT. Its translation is CASSLYRVSSYNSPLHF.

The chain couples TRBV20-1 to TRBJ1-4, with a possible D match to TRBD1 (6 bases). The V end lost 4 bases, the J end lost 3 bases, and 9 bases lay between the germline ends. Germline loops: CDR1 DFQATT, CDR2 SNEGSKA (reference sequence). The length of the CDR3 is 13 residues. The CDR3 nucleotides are TGCAGTGCTATAGGGGGGGCTAATGAAAAACTGTTTTTT. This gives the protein CSAIGGANEKLFF.

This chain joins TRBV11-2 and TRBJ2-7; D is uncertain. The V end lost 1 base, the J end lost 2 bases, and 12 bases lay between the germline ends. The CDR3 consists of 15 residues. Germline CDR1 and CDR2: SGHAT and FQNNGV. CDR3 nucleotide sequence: TGTGCCAGCAGCTTAGGTTCTTCTGCCCCCTACGAGCAGTACTTC. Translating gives CASSLGSSAPYEQYF.

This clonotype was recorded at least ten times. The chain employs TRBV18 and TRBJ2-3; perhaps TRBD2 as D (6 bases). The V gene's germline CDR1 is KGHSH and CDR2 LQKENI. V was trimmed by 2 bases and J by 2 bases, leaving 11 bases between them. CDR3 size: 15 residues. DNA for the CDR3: TGTGCCAGCTCACCAGCCGGGGGAAACACAGATACGCAGTATTTT. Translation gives CASSPAGGNTDTQYF.

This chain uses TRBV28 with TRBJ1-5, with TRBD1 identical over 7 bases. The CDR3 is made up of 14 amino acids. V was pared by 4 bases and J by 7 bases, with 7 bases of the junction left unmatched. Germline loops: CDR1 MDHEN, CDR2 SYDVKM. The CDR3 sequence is CASSSGGTVQPQHF. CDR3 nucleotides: TGTGCCAGCAGTTCAGGGGGAACGGTCCAGCCCCAGCATTTT. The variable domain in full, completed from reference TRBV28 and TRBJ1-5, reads DVKVTQSSRYLVKRTGEKVFLECVQDMDHENMFWYRQDPGLGLRLIYFSYDVKMKEKGDIPEGYSVSREKKERFSLILESASTNQTSMYLCASSSGGTVQPQHFGDGTRLSIL.

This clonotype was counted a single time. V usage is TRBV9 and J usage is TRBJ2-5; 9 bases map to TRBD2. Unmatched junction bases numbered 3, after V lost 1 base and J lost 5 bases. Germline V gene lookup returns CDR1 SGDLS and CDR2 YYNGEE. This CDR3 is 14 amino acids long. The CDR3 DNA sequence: TGTGCCAGCAGCGTAATAGGACTAGCGGAGACCCAGTACTTC. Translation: CASSVIGLAETQYF.

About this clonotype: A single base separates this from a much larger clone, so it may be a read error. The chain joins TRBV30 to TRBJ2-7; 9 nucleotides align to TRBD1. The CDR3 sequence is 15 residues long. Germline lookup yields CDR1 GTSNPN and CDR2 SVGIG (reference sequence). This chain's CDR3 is CAWSDLGQGIYAQYF. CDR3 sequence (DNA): TGTGCCTGGAGTGATTTAGGACAGGGGATTTACGCGCAGTACTTC.

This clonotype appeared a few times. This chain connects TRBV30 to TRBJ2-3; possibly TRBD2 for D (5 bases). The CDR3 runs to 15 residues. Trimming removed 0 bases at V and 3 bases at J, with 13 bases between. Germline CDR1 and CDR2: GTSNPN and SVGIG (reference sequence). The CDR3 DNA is TGTGCCTGGAGTGTTGAGGGATGGGAAACAGATACGCAGTATTTT. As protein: CAWSVEGWETDTQYF.

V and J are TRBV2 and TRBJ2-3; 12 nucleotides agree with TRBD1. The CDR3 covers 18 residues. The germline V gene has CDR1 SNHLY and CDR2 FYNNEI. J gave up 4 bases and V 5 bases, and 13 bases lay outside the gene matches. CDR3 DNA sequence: TGTGCCAGCAGTTTGTCCGGGACAGGGGGCGCCCGGGCAGATACGCAGTATTTT. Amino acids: CASSLSGTGGARADTQYF.

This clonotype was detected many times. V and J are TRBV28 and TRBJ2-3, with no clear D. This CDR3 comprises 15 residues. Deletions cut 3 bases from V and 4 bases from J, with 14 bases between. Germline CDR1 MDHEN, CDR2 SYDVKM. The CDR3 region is CASSLIGLPADTQYF. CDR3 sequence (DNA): TGTGCCAGCAGTTTGATTGGGTTGCCGGCAGATACGCAGTATTTT.

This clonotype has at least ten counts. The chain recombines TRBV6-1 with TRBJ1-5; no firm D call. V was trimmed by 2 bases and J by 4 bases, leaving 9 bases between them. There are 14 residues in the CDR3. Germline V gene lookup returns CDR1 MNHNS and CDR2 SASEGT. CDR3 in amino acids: CASSEQEENQPQHF. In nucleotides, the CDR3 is TGTGCCAGCAGTGAACAGGAGGAGAATCAGCCCCAGCATTTT.